The sequence of this TCR beta chain was determined in a study of blood T cells in healthy people across ages (dated by TCRdb to between 2015 and 2017). As for the study more broadly: In model experiments, template switching captured about one uniquely barcoded TCR beta cDNA molecule for every two T cells. Using deep sequencing normalized with unique cDNA molecular identifiers, the study measured how TCR beta repertoire diversity changes with age. The donors were divided into four age groups: young (average 16 years), middle-aged (about 40), aged (about 61) and long-lived (roughly 86). To avoid experimental bias, donors of different ages were randomly spread across the sequencing lanes. For two donors (one aged 18 to 29 and one aged 80 or older), the study analyzed two additional independent replicas of 1 million unique cDNA reads from the same blood draw.

Of note for this clonotype: It has no known antigen specificity. At one end, the junction sequence differs from germline, possibly due to a read error.

The roughly 42 donors, aged about 6 to 95 years, were systemically healthy Caucasian individuals from Russia. Each donor gave ten milliliters of peripheral blood, drawn into EDTA-treated Vacutainer tubes. PBMCs were isolated by Ficoll-Paque density-gradient centrifugation, with at least 7 million obtained per sample. Total RNA, at least 5 micrograms per sample, was extracted from PBMCs with Trizol reagent. Naive CD45RAhigh/CD27high T cell percentages were measured by flow cytometry on a PBMC aliquot from every donor. Study-level results and caveats: Because profiling used bulk unsorted PBMCs, naive and antigen-experienced compartments could not be compared conclusively. Observed TCR beta diversity per million T cells fell roughly linearly with age, and a significant reduction was already apparent by age about 38. Because the CMV infection status of the donors was unknown, age-related changes in expanded clonotypes may potentially have been confounded. Total diversity estimates from one million sequenced T cells were considered lower bounds and underestimates. Compared with the aged group, the long-lived group had more naive CD4+ T cells, fewer expanded clones and increased TCR diversity, suggesting age selection. Observed TCR beta diversity correlated strongly with the percentage of naive T cells measured by flow cytometry.

Receptors were amplified or captured by 5' RACE. TCRdb lists the instrument as Illumina HiSeq 2500. A second PCR of roughly 6 to 11 cycles was run with a J-beta primer mix and a sample-barcoded 5' primer. A template-switch 5' adaptor carrying 12 random nucleotides introduced a unique molecular identifier onto each TCR beta cDNA molecule. Each sample yielded at least 3 million CDR3-containing paired-end reads. The Mint cDNA synthesis kit, primed by a TRBC-specific oligonucleotide, was used to synthesize first-strand cDNA from all RNA. After uracil-DNA glycosylase treatment, a first 18-cycle PCR used universal primers M1SS and BC2_uni_R on all cDNA. Under the source paper's analysis protocol: For normalization, 1 million high-quality reads were randomly selected from each sample, with every read carrying a distinct molecular identifier. Reads with shared molecular identifiers were discarded instead of being binned into consensus sequences. MiTCR, with a Q25 quality threshold and the strictest error-elimination algorithm, was used for CDR3 identification, clonotype clustering and error correction. A nonparametric unseen species model using Euler transformation provided a lower-bound estimate of total TCR beta diversity. Using fastp trimming at Q25 and MiXCR clonotype assembly, TCRdb reanalyzed the public sequencing data and kept in-frame beta chains. A single entry per CDR3 protein holds the most common genes and DNA from its merged rows. TCRdb, rather than the study authors, made the V and J calls. The sample yields hundreds of thousands of distinct CDR3 sequences; 40% to 50% were counted once. Of the sample, approximately 20% falls within the top ten clones.

This clonotype was sampled from a man aged 60 to 69 in good health. Material for sequencing was blood.

CDR3 sequence: CAGSQEWGDEQFF. The DNA sequence reads TGCGCCGGCAGCCAAGAATGGGGAGATGAGCAGTTCTTC. The V and J genes are TRBV4-3 and TRBJ2-1, with a tentative D gene TRBD2 over 5 matching bases. The CDR3 has 13 amino acids, counting the end cysteine and phenylalanine. The sequence is cut down to CDR3 DNA, 39 bases in frame from base 1. CDR1 and CDR2 are read off the germline V gene as LGHNA and YSLEER.